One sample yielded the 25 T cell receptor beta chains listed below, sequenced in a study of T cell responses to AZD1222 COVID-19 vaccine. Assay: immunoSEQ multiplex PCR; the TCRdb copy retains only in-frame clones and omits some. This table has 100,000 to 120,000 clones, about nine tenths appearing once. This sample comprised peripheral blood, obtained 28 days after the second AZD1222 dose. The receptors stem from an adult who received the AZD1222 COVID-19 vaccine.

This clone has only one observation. DNA for the CDR3: TGTGCCAGCAGTTCCTTCTACGAGCAGTACTTC. This gives the protein CASSSFYEQYF. The V and J genes are TRBV6-2 or TRBV6-3 and TRBJ2-7; D remains unclear. The CDR3 length is 11 residues. Trimming removed 4 bases at V and 3 bases at J, with 4 bases between. Germline values: CDR1 MNHEY, CDR2 SVGEGT.

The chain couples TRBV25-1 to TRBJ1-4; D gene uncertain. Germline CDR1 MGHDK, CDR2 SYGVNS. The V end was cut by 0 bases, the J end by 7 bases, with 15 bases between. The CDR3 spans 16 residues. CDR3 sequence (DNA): TGTGCCAGCAGTGAATATCACCCCCCGTTAAGTGAAAAACTGTTTTTT. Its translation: CASSEYHPPLSEKLFF. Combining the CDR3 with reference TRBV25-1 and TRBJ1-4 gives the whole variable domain EADIYQTPRYLVIGTGKKITLECSQTMGHDKMYWYQQDPGMELHLIHYSYGVNSTEKGDLSSESTVSRIRTEHFPLTLESARPSHTSQYLCASSEYHPPLSEKLFFGSGTQLSVL.

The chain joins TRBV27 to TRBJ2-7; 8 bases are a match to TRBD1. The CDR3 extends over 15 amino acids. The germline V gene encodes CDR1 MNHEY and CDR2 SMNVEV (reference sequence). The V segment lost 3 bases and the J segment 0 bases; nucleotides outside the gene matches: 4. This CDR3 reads CASSLTGETSYEQYF. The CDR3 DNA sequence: TGTGCCAGCAGTTTGACAGGGGAGACCTCCTACGAGCAGTACTTC.

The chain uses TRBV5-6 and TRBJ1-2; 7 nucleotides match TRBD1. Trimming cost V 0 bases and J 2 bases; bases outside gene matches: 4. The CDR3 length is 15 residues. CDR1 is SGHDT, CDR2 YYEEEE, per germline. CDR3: CASSLGPTGNYGYTF. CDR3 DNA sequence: TGTGCCAGCAGCTTGGGGCCGACAGGGAACTATGGCTACACCTTC.

The CDR3 loop is CASSLVWAGLAGGTEQFF. DNA for the CDR3: TGTGCCAGCAGCTTAGTATGGGCGGGACTAGCGGGGGGTACTGAGCAGTTCTTC. V gene TRBV7-2 combines with J gene TRBJ2-1; TRBD2 matches 15 bases. CDR1 and CDR2 (germline): SGHTA, FQGNSA. CDR3 length equals 18 residues. V trimming: 1 base; J trimming: 9 bases; junction bases outside the gene matches: 10.

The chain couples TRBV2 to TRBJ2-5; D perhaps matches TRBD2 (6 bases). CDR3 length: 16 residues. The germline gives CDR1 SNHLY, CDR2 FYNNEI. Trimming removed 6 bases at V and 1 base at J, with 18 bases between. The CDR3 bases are TGTGCCAGCAGGACCCGAGCGGGCAGGACCCAAGAGACCCAGTACTTC. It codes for CASRTRAGRTQETQYF.

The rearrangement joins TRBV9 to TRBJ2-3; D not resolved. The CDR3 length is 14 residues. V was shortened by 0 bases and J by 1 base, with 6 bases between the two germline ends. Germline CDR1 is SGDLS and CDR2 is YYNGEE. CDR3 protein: CASSVASGTDTQYF. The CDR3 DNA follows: TGTGCCAGCAGCGTAGCCTCCGGCACAGATACGCAGTATTTT.

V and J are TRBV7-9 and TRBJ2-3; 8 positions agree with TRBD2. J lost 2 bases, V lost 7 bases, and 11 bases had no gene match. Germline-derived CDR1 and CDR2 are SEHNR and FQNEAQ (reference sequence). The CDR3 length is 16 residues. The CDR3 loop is CASTQRGRGATDTQYF. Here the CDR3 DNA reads TGTGCCAGCACCCAGCGCGGGCGGGGGGCCACAGATACGCAGTATTTT.

The chain's CDR3 is CASSVGSLQYGYTF. The CDR3 nucleotides read TGTGCCAGCAGCGTTGGTTCCCTCCAATATGGCTACACCTTC. This chain uses TRBV7-8 with TRBJ1-2; D gene unclear. V lost 5 bases, J lost 5 bases, and 15 bases lay in between. The CDR3 extends over 14 amino acids. The germline V gene has CDR1 SGHVS and CDR2 FQNEAQ.

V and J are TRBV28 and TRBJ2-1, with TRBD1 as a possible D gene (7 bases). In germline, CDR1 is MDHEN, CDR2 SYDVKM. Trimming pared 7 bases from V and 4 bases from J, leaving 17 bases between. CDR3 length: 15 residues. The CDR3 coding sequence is TGTGCCAGCACCAACGGGGGACAGAGATACAATGAGCAGTTCTTC. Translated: CASTNGGQRYNEQFF.

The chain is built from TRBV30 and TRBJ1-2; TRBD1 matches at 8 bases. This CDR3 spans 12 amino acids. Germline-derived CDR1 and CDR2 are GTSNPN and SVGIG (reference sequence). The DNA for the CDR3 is TGTGCTTCCGCCCCCGGGACAGGACTTTACACCTTC. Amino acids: CASAPGTGLYTF.

The CDR3 is CASRGANTEAFF. CDR3 in DNA: TGTGCCAGCAGGGGTGCGAACACTGAAGCTTTCTTT. V is TRBV9 and J is TRBJ1-1; D ambiguous. There are 12 residues in the CDR3. In germline, CDR1 is SGDLS, CDR2 YYNGEE. V lost 5 bases to trimming and J lost 1 base, with 6 bases between them.

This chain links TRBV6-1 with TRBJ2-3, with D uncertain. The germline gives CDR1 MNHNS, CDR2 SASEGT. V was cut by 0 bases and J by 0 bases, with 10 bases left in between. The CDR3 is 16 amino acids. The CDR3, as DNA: TGTGCCAGCAGTGAAGCCGGGCTTTTGAGCACAGATACGCAGTATTTT. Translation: CASSEAGLLSTDTQYF.

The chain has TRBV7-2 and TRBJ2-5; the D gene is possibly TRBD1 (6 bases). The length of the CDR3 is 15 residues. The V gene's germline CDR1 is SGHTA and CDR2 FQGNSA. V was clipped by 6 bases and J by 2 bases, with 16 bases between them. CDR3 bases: TGTGCCAGCAGTCAATGGAGACAGGAGCAAGAGACCCAGTACTTC. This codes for CASSQWRQEQETQYF.

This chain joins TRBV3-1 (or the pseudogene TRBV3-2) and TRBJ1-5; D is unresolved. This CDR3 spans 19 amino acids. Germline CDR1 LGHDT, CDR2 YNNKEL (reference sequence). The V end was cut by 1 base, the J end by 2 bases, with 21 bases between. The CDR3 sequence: CASSQGTSGRSRGNQPQHF. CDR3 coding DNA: TGTGCCAGCAGCCAAGGAACTTCTGGTCGCTCCCGGGGCAATCAGCCCCAGCATTTT.

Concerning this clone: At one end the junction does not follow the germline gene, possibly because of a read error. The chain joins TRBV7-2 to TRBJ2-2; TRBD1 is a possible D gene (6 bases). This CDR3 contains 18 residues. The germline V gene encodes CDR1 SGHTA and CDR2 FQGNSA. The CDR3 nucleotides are TGTGCCAGCAGCTCCCGTTTCGGCAGGGGCTCGAATACCGGGGAGCTGTTTTTT. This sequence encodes CASSSRFGRGSNTGELFF.

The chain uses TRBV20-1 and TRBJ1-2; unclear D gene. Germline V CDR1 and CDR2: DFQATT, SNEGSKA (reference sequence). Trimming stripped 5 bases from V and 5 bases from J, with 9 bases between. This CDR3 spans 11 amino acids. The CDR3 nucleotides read TGCAGTGCTTTTGGACCGTATGGCTACACCTTC. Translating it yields CSAFGPYGYTF.

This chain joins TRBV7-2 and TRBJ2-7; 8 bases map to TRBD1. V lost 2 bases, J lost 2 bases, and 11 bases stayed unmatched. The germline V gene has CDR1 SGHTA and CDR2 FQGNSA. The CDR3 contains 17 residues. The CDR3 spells CASSLYVRRGRPYEQYF. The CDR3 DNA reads TGTGCCAGCAGCTTATACGTCCGCAGGGGGCGACCCTACGAGCAGTACTTC.

CDR3 sequence reads: CASKVGTDTQYF. In nucleotides, the CDR3 is TGTGCCAGTAAGGTCGGCACAGATACGCAGTATTTT. J is TRBJ2-3 and V is TRBV19; D is unclear. Looked up from germline, CDR1 is LNHDA and CDR2 is SQIVND (reference sequence). The CDR3 consists of 12 residues. The V gene lost 7 bases and the J gene lost 1 base, with 6 bases spanning the gap.

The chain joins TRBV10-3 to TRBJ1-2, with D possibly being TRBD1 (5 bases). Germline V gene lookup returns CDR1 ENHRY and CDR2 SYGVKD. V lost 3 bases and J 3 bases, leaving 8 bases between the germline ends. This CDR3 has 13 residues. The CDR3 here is CAISDGADYGYTF. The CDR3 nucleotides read TGTGCCATCAGTGATGGGGCGGACTATGGCTACACCTTC.

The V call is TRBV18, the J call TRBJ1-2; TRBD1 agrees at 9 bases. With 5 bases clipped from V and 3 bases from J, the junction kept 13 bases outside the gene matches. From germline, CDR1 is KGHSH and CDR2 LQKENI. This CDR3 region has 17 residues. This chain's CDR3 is CASSAFTLGQGHYGYTF. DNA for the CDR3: TGTGCCAGCTCAGCCTTCACCCTGGGACAGGGACACTATGGCTACACCTTC.

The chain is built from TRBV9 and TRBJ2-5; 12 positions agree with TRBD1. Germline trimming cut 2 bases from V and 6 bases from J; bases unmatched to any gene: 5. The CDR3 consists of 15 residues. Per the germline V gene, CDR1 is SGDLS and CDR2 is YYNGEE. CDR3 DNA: TGTGCCAGCAGCGTCGGGGACAGGGGGCTTAAGACCCAGTACTTC. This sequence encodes CASSVGDRGLKTQYF.

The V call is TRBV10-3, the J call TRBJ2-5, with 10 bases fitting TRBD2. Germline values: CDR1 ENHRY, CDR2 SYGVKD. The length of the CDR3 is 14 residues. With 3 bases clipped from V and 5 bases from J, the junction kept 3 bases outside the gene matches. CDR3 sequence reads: CAISDRTSGETQYF. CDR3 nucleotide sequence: TGTGCCATCAGTGATAGGACTAGCGGCGAGACCCAGTACTTC.

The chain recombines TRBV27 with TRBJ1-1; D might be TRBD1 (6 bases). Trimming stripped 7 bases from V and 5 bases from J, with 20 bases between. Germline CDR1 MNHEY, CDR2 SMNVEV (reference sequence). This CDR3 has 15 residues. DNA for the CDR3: TGTGCCAGCACTCAGCCGGGACACTCCTCGACTGAAGCTTTCTTT. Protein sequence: CASTQPGHSSTEAFF.

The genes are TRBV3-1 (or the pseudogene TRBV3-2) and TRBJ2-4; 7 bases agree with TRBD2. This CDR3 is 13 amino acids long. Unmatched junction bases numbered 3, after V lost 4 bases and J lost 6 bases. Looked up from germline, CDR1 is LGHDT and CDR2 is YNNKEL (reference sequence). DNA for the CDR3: TGTGCCAGCAGCCGGGAGCGGGGAAACATTCAGTACTTC. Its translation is CASSRERGNIQYF.